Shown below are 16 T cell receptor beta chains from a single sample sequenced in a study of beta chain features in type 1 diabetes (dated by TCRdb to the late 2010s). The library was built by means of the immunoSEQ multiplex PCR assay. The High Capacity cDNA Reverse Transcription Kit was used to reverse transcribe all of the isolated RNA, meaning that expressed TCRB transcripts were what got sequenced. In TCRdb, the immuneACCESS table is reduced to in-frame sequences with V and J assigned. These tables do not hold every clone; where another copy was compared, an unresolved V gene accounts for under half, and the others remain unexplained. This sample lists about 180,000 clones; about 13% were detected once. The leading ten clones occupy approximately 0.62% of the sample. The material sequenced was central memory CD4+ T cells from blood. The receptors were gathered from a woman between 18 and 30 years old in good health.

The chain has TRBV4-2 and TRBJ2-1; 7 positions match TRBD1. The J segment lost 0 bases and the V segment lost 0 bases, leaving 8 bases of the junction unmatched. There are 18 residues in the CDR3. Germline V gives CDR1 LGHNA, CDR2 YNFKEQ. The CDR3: CASSQEGGPRSSYNEQFF. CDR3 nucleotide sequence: TGTGCCAGCAGCCAAGAAGGGGGCCCTAGGAGCTCCTACAATGAGCAGTTCTTC.

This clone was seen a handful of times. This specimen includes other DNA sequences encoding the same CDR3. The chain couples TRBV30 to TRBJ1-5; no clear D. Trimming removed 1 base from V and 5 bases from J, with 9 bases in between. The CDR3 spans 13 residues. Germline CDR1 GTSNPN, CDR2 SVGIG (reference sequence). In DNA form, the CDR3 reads TGTGCCTGGAGTGCGAGGGAGGATCAGCCCCAGCATTTT. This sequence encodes CAWSAREDQPQHF.

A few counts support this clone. CDR3: CASSLDRAMNTEAFF. DNA for the CDR3: TGTGCCAGCAGCTTGGACAGGGCCATGAACACTGAAGCTTTCTTT. The chain couples TRBV7-2 to TRBJ1-1; 8 nucleotides match TRBD1. Looked up from germline, CDR1 is SGHTA and CDR2 is FQGNSA. J gave up 0 bases and V 3 bases, and 3 bases lay outside the gene matches. CDR3 size: 15 residues.

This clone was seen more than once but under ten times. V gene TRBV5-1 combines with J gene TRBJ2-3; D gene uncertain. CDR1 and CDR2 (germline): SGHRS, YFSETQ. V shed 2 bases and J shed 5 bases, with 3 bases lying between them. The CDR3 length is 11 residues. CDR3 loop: CASSFQDTQYF. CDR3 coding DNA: TGCGCCAGCAGCTTCCAAGATACGCAGTATTTT.

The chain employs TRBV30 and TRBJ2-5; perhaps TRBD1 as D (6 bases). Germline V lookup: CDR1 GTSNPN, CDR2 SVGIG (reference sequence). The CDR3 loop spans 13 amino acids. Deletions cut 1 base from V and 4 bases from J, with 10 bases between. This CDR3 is CAWSGLQGETQYF. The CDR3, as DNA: TGTGCCTGGAGTGGATTACAGGGAGAGACCCAGTACTTC.

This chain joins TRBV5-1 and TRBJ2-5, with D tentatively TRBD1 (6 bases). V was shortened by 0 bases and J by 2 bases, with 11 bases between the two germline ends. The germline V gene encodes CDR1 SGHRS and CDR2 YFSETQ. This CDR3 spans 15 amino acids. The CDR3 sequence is CASSLVGARQETQYF. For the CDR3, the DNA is TGCGCCAGCAGCTTGGTGGGGGCGCGTCAAGAGACCCAGTACTTC.

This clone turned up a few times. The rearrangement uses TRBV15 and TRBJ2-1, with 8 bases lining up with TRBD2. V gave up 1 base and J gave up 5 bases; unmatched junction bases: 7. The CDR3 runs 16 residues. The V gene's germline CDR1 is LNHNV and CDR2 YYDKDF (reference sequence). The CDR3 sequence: CATSRGLLAENNEQFF. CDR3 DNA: TGTGCCACCAGCAGAGGGCTACTAGCGGAAAACAATGAGCAGTTCTTC.

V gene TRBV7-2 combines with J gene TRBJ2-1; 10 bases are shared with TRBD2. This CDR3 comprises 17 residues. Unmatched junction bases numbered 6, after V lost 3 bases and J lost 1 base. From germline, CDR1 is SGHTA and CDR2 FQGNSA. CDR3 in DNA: TGTGCCAGCAGCTTGAGACTAGCGGGCCTATCCTACAATGAGCAGTTCTTC. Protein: CASSLRLAGLSYNEQFF.

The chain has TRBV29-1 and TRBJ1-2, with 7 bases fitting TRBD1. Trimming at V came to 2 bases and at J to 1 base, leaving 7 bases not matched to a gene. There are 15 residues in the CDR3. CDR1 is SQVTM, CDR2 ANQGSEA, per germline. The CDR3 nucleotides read TGCAGCGTTGAAAAGGGGGCGCGGGGTAACTATGGCTACACCTTC. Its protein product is CSVEKGARGNYGYTF.

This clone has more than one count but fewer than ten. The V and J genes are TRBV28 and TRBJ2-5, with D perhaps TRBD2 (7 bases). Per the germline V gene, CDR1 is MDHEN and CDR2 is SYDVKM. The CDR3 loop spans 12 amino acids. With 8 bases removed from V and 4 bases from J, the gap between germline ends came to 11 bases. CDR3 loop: CASLGGGETQYF. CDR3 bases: TGTGCCAGCTTAGGGGGGGGAGAGACCCAGTACTTC.

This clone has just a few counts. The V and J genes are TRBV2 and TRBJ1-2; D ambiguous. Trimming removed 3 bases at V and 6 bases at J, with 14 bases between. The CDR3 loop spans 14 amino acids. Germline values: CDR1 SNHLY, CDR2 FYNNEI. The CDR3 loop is CASSDSRNTNGYTF. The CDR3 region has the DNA TGTGCCAGCAGTGATTCTAGGAATACGAATGGCTACACCTTC.

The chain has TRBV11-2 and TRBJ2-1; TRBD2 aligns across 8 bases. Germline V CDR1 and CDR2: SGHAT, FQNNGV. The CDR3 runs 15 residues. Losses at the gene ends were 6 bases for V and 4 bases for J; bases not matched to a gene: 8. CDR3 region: CASSFRASGYNEQFF. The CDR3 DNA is TGTGCCAGCAGTTTTCGGGCTAGCGGGTACAATGAGCAGTTCTTC. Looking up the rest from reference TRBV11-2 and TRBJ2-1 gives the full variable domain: EAGVAQSPRYKIIEKRQSVAFWCNPISGHATLYWYQQILGQGPKLLIQFQNNGVVDDSQLPKDRFSAERLKGVDSTLKIQPAKLEDSAVYLCASSFRASGYNEQFFGPGTRLTVL.

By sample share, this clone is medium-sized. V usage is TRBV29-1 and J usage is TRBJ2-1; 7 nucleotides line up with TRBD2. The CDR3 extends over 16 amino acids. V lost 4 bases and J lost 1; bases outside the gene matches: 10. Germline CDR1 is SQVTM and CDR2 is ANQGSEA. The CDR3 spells CSVGRDSGPSYNEQFF. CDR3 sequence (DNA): TGCAGCGTTGGGAGGGATAGCGGGCCTTCCTACAATGAGCAGTTCTTC.

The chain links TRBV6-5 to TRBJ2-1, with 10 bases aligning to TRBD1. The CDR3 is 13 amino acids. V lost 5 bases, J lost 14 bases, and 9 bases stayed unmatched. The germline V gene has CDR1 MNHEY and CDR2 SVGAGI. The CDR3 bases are TGTGCCAGCAGTGAGTCCCACGGGACAGGGGAGTTCTTC. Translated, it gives CASSESHGTGEFF.

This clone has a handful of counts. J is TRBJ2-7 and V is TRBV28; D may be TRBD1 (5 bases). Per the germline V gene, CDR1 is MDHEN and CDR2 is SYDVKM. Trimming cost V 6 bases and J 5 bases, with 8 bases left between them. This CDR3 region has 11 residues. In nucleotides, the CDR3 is TGTGCCAGCAGCGTCAGGGACGAGCAGTACTTC. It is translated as CASSVRDEQYF.

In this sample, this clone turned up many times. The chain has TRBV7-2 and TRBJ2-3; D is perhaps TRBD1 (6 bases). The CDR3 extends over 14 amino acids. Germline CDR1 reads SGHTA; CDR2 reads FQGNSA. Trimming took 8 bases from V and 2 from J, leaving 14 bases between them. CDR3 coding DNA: TGTGCCAGCGGGCTCGAGGGACACACAGATACGCAGTATTTT. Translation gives CASGLEGHTDTQYF. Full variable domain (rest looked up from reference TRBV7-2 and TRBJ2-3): GAGVSQSPSNKVTEKGKDVELRCDPISGHTALYWYRQSLGQGLEFLIYFQGNSAPDKSGLPSDRFSAERTGGSVSTLTIQRTQQEDSAVYLCASGLEGHTDTQYFGPGTRLTVL.